The present entry profiles one TCR beta chain with its context. Cohort 3 donors were reported recovered after two negative PCRs, clearance, or symptom resolution. The sample is drawn from a study of blood T cell repertoires in COVID-19. About the research overall: PBMCs, B-cell-depleted T cells, or T cells provided the cDNA or gDNA that made up the material.

CDR3 length: 16 residues. Germline CDR1 ENHRY, CDR2 SYGVKD. J gave up 5 bases and V 2 bases, and 8 bases lay outside the gene matches. Source study methods: Nucleated cell number was recorded as an estimate derived from reference gene primer amplification. TCRdb's table, derived via immunoSEQ multiplex PCR, lists solely in-frame clones and lacks some. The V and J calls and clone size were taken over from that table, and D and trimming were inferred from the DNA. The repertoire has over 250,000 clones, nearly 90% of them found once; the top ten carry roughly 1.9%. The clonotype was recovered from an older woman who had recovered from COVID-19. The V and J genes are TRBV10-3 and TRBJ1-5, with 8 bases matching TRBD1. The sequencing input was PBMCs or T cells enriched from blood (not recorded which). CDR3 region: CAISEAGGGGDQPQHF. Here the CDR3 DNA reads TGTGCCATCAGTGAGGCAGGGGGCGGCGGAGATCAGCCCCAGCATTTT.